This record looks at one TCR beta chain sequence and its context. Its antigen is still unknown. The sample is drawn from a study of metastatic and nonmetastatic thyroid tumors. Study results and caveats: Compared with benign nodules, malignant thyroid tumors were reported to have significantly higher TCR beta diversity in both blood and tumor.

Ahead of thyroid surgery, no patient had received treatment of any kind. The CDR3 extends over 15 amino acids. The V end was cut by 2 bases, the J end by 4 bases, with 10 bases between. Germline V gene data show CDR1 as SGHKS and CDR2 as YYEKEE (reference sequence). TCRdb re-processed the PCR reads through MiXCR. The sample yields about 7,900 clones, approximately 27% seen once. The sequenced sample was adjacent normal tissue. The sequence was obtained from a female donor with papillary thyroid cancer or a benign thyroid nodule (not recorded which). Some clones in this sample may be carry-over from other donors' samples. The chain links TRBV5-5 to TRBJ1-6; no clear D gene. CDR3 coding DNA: TGTGCCAGCAGCTTTTCCGGAACTTATAATTCACCCCTCCACTTT. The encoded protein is CASSFSGTYNSPLHF.